This is a list of T cell receptor beta chains from one sample in a study of siplizumab effects on memory and regulatory T cells. Libraries were prepared by immunoSEQ multiplex PCR; TCRdb keeps only in-frame clonotypes and omits some of them. In the table there are 100,000 or so clones, approximately 92% of which are singletons. The sequenced sample was CD4+ T cells sorted from blood. The receptors derive from a human donor in good health. Some clones in this sample may be carry-over from other donors' samples. The CDR3 runs from the conserved cysteine through the conserved F or W. Each record gives: D gene, V gene, J gene, clone size, CDR3 DNA, CDR3 protein. D genes are given only for firm matches. Size is omitted from some rows. Given values are once, few, many or a class for expanded clones.

TRBD2	TRBV19	TRBJ2-1	.	TGTGCCAGTAGTATGGCGGGAGTGGGTGAGGATGAGCAGTTCTTC	CASSMAGVGEDEQFF
TRBD1	TRBV19	TRBJ1-2	.	TGTGCCAGTAGTGCCACAGGGGGCCCTAACTATGGCTACACCTTC	CASSATGGPNYGYTF
TRBD1	TRBV2	TRBJ1-5	.	TGTGCCAGCAGTAAAACGGGACAGGGGGGCGCAAATCAGCCCCAGCATTTT	CASSKTGQGGANQPQHF
.	TRBV18	TRBJ2-2	few	TGTGCCAGCTCACCACCTTCCGTCCGGAACACCGGGGAGCTGTTTTTT	CASSPPSVRNTGELFF
.	TRBV2	TRBJ1-1	.	TGTGCCAGCAGGCCGAGTGCAGTCGGACTATCTGAAGCTTTCTTT	CASRPSAVGLSEAFF
.	TRBV27	TRBJ1-1	.	TGTGCCAGCAGTTTACGCGGACTGAACACTGAAGCTTTCTTT	CASSLRGLNTEAFF
.	TRBV10-3	TRBJ1-5	.	TGTGCCATCAAGCCGGACACAGGGCCGAGCAATCAGCCCCAGCATTTT	CAIKPDTGPSNQPQHF
TRBD1	TRBV11-3	TRBJ2-2	.	TGTGCCAGCAGCTTAGCGACAGGGGCCGCAAGGACCGGGGAGCTGTTTTTT	CASSLATGAARTGELFF
.	TRBV18	TRBJ2-5	once	TGTGCCAGCTCCCTTAGACCGGAGGGCCGAGAGACCCAGTACTTC	CASSLRPEGRETQYF
TRBD1	TRBV9	TRBJ2-5	.	TGTGCCAGCAGCGTAGACAGGGGGCAAGAGACCCAGTACTTC	CASSVDRGQETQYF
TRBD1	TRBV30	TRBJ1-3	.	TGTGCCTGGAGTCTCTCGACAGGGAGTAACACCATATATTTT	CAWSLSTGSNTIYF
.	TRBV11-2	TRBJ1-2	.	TGTGCCAGCAGGTTAGCTGGGGGCGTTGGAGGCTACACCTTC	CASRLAGGVGGYTF
TRBD1	TRBV6-5	TRBJ1-5	.	TGTGCCAGCAGCATGGACAGGGGTCGCAATCAGCCCCAGCATTTT	CASSMDRGRNQPQHF
.	TRBV14	TRBJ2-3	.	TGTGCCAGCAGCCAACCCACAGTCGGAGATACGCAGTATTTT	CASSQPTVGDTQYF
.	TRBV7-9	TRBJ2-1	.	TGTGCCAGCAGCTTATCTACAGGTTACAATGAGCAGTTCTTC	CASSLSTGYNEQFF
.	TRBV6-6	TRBJ2-7	.	TGTGCCAGCCGGCCAGGGGCTTACGAGCAGTACTTC	CASRPGAYEQYF
.	TRBV5-4	TRBJ2-1	.	TGTGCCAGCAGCTTGGGGGGACAACTCGTTTCCGACAATGAGCAGTTCTTC	CASSLGGQLVSDNEQFF
.	TRBV7-9	TRBJ2-5	.	TGTGCCAGCAGCTTAGCCGGAAAAGAGACCCAGTACTTC	CASSLAGKETQYF
.	TRBV11-2	TRBJ2-5	.	TGTGCCAGCAGCTTAGGGGTTCTCCCCCAAGAGACCCAGTACTTC	CASSLGVLPQETQYF
TRBD2	TRBV4-2	TRBJ2-1	.	TGTGCCAGCAGCCAACAGTCTAGCGGGAGTTTCTACAATGAGCAGTTCTTC	CASSQQSSGSFYNEQFF
.	TRBV6-6	TRBJ2-3	.	TGTGCCAGCAGTTACATGGGACCAGATACGCAGTATTTT	CASSYMGPDTQYF
.	TRBV2	TRBJ2-6	once	TGTGCCGGGCAGAGTCGGGCCGGGGCCAACGTCCTGACTTTC	CAGQSRAGANVLTF
TRBD1	TRBV25-1	TRBJ1-5	.	TGTGCCAGCAGTGAGGGAGGACAGGTCTGGAGTCAGCCCCAGCATTTT	CASSEGGQVWSQPQHF
TRBD1	TRBV6-1	TRBJ2-7	once	TGTGCCAGCAGTTGGACAGGGAGAGACTACGAGCAGTACTTC	CASSWTGRDYEQYF
.	TRBV11-1	TRBJ2-1	.	TGTGCCAGCAGCCCCCAGTTAGATGAGCAGTTCTTC	CASSPQLDEQFF
.	TRBV11-2	TRBJ2-2	.	TGTGCCAGCAGCTTAGACAGGGCCACCGGGGAGCTGTTTTTT	CASSLDRATGELFF
.	TRBV13	TRBJ2-7	.	TGTGCCAGCAGCTACAGGGTCTACGAGCAGTACTTC	CASSYRVYEQYF
.	TRBV5-6	TRBJ1-1	.	TGTGCCAGCAGCGCAACAGGGAACACTGAAGCTTTCTTT	CASSATGNTEAFF
TRBD2	TRBV6-1	TRBJ2-5	.	TGTGCCAGCTTCTACAGCGGGAAGGCGTGGGAGACCCAGTACTTC	CASFYSGKAWETQYF
.	TRBV19	TRBJ1-5	.	TGTGCCAGTAGTATAGGGCAGCACAATCAGCCCCAGCATTTT	CASSIGQHNQPQHF
.	TRBV7-3	TRBJ1-1	.	TGTGCCAGCAGCCCGGACGGAAACACTGAAGCTTTCTTT	CASSPDGNTEAFF
.	TRBV20-1	TRBJ2-1	.	TGCAGTGCGGATCTAATTCCTGAGCAGTTCTTC	CSADLIPEQFF
.	TRBV18	TRBJ1-1	few	TGTGCCAGCTCACCACTCCAGGGTTCGGGGAACACTGAAGCTTTCTTT	CASSPLQGSGNTEAFF
.	TRBV28	TRBJ1-5	.	TGTGCCAGCTCCCTCTTACGGCAGCCCCAGCATTTT	CASSLLRQPQHF
TRBD1	TRBV6-5	TRBJ1-4	.	TGTGCCAGCAGCTACAGGGGCGGGAATGAAAAACTGTTTTTT	CASSYRGGNEKLFF
.	TRBV12-5	TRBJ2-2	.	TGTGCTAGTTGGCGGGAGAACACCGGGGAGCTGTTTTTT	CASWRENTGELFF
.	TRBV19	TRBJ1-2	.	TGTGCCAGTAGTTTCAAAGTTAACTATGGCTACACCTTC	CASSFKVNYGYTF
.	TRBV5-4	TRBJ2-1	.	TGTGCCAGCAGCTTGGGAGGACAAGGAGGGAGCTCCTACAATGAGCAGTTCTTC	CASSLGGQGGSSYNEQFF
.	TRBV25-1	TRBJ1-6	.	TGTGCCAGCAGTTCAGGGACTAATTCACCCCTCCACTTT	CASSSGTNSPLHF
.	TRBV11-2	TRBJ2-1	once	TGTGCCAGCAGCTCCGGGACTTACAATGAGCAGTTCTTC	CASSSGTYNEQFF
.	TRBV7-3	TRBJ2-3	.	TGTGCCAGCAGCTTAAAAGTGAGGGGAGATACGCAGTATTTT	CASSLKVRGDTQYF
.	TRBV6-4	TRBJ1-6	.	TGTGCCAGCAGCTGGGGGAGGAATTCACCCCTCCACTTT	CASSWGRNSPLHF
.	TRBV2	TRBJ1-1	.	TGTGCCAGCAGTGAAGCGCGGGGGTCCGGCACTGAAGCTTTCTTT	CASSEARGSGTEAFF
TRBD1	TRBV18	TRBJ2-2	.	TGTGCCAGCTCATCGGACAGGGTTCCTTCCGGGGAGCTGTTTTTT	CASSSDRVPSGELFF
.	TRBV7-2	TRBJ2-7	.	TGTGCCAGCAGCTTCACGGGACCACTTTACGAGCAGTACTTC	CASSFTGPLYEQYF
TRBD1	TRBV5-6	TRBJ1-3	.	TGTGCCAGCAGCTTGTTGGGAGGGGGCGATTCCGGAAACACCATATATTTT	CASSLLGGGDSGNTIYF
.	TRBV13	TRBJ2-3	.	TGTGCCAGCAGCCCTATTGTGGGCGGATGGACAGATACGCAGTATTTT	CASSPIVGGWTDTQYF